One sample yielded the 14 T cell receptor beta chains listed below, sequenced in a study of blood T cell repertoires in COVID-19. Method: immunoSEQ multiplex PCR; TCRdb's copy keeps in-frame clones and lacks some. The sample lists hundreds of thousands of clones, 85% to 90% occurring once. The sequenced material came from PBMCs or T cells enriched from blood (not recorded which). The receptors come from a man aged 25-45 years who had recovered from COVID-19.

The rearrangement joins TRBV12-3 or TRBV12-4 to TRBJ1-1, with D unresolved. V lost 7 bases to trimming and J lost 2 bases, with 5 bases between them. The CDR3 spans 11 residues. The CDR3 bases are TGTGCCAGCACCCTAAACACTGAAGCTTTCTTT. Encoded protein: CASTLNTEAFF.

The CDR3 reads CASSLLRSLYNEQFF. The DNA for the CDR3 is TGTGCCAGCAGCTTGTTGCGGTCCCTCTACAATGAGCAGTTCTTC. This sequence joins TRBV5-6 and TRBJ2-1; D is uncertain. CDR1 SGHDT and CDR2 YYEEEE come from the germline V gene. Trimming cost V 1 base and J 3 bases, with 11 bases left between them. The CDR3 length is 15 residues.

This clone is a singleton in its sample. Written as DNA, the CDR3 is TGTGCCAGCAGTCTTATCGGACAAGCGAGCAATCAGCCCCAGCATTTT. Translation gives CASSLIGQASNQPQHF. The gene calls are TRBV28 and TRBJ1-5, with D possibly TRBD1 on 5 matching bases. Germline values: CDR1 MDHEN, CDR2 SYDVKM. Trimming left V 5 bases short and J 1 base short, with 15 bases between. The CDR3 extends over 16 amino acids.

A single count supports this clone. The gene calls are TRBV29-1 and TRBJ1-1, with a tentative D call TRBD1 (6 bases). V gave up 0 bases and J gave up 10 bases, with 15 bases separating them. CDR3 length equals 13 residues. The germline V gene encodes CDR1 SQVTM and CDR2 ANQGSEA. CDR3 sequence reads: CSVEDPRQEGAFF. CDR3 in DNA: TGCAGCGTTGAAGACCCTCGACAGGAAGGAGCTTTCTTT.

V gene TRBV11-3 combines with J gene TRBJ1-4, with D unclear. The CDR3 runs to 14 residues. Germline CDR1 is SGHNT and CDR2 is YENEEA. V was trimmed by 6 bases and J by 5 bases, leaving 13 bases between them. The chain's CDR3 is CASSLGALNEKLFF. CDR3 DNA sequence: TGTGCCAGCAGTCTCGGTGCCCTCAATGAAAAACTGTTTTTT.

This clone was found a few times. The chain has TRBV5-1 and TRBJ2-2; D might be TRBD1 (6 bases). Germline V CDR1 and CDR2: SGHRS, YFSETQ. CDR3 size: 14 residues. V lost 4 bases and J 3 bases, leaving 10 bases between the germline ends. The CDR3 protein is CASSIRTDTGELFF. The CDR3 nucleotides are TGCGCCAGCAGCATCCGGACAGACACCGGGGAGCTGTTTTTT.

This clone was seen a handful of times. The chain combines TRBV4-1 with TRBJ2-1; TRBD2 agrees at 16 bases. The CDR3 loop spans 20 amino acids. The germline CDR1 and CDR2 sequences are MGHRA and YSYEKL. V lost 1 base to trimming and J lost 7 bases; unmatched junction nucleotides: 13. This CDR3 reads CASSQASGTSGRALRNEQFF. The CDR3 DNA follows: TGCGCCAGCAGCCAAGCCTCCGGGACTAGCGGGAGGGCCTTACGGAATGAGCAGTTCTTC.

This clone was picked up a small number of times. The chain has TRBV28 and TRBJ1-2; D gene ambiguous. Germline CDR1 and CDR2: MDHEN and SYDVKM. The V gene lost 2 bases and the J gene lost 4 bases, with 14 bases spanning the gap. CDR3 length equals 15 residues. This CDR3 is CASSLGEGTIYGYTF. CDR3 sequence (DNA): TGTGCCAGCAGTTTAGGCGAGGGAACGATCTATGGCTACACCTTC.

The CDR3 DNA sequence: TGTGCCAGCCAGAGGGGTCGCGGGAGCGACTACGAGCAGTACTTC. Its protein is CASQRGRGSDYEQYF. The rearrangement links TRBV11-1 to TRBJ2-7, with 7 bases aligning to TRBD2. Germline-derived CDR1 and CDR2 are SGHAT and FQDESV (reference sequence). The ends lost 8 bases at V and 3 bases at J; junction bases unmatched: 13. This CDR3 region has 15 residues.

Here the CDR3 reads CASSPTGTGTSGGYTF. CDR3 DNA sequence: TGTGCCAGCAGCCCTACCGGGACAGGGACCTCCGGGGGCTACACCTTC. The chain joins TRBV7-9 to TRBJ1-2, with 9 nucleotides matching TRBD1. From germline, CDR1 is SEHNR and CDR2 FQNEAQ (reference sequence). The CDR3 runs 16 residues. Trimming removed 5 bases from V and 8 bases from J; junction bases left unmatched: 15.

The rearrangement uses TRBV2 and TRBJ2-2, with a tentative D call TRBD1 (5 bases). Between the trimmed V and J ends, which lost 6 bases and 5 bases, there was a span of 13 bases. The germline CDR1 and CDR2 sequences are SNHLY and FYNNEI. The CDR3 totals 14 residues. CDR3 region: CASSVGVGTGELFF. The CDR3 DNA follows: TGTGCCAGCAGCGTAGGGGTAGGGACCGGGGAGCTGTTTTTT. The full variable domain, completed using reference TRBV2 and TRBJ2-2, is EPEVTQTPSHQVTQMGQEVILRCVPISNHLYFYWYRQILGQKVEFLVSFYNNEISEKSEIFDDQFSVERPDGSNFTLKIRSTKLEDSAMYFCASSVGVGTGELFFGEGSRLTVL.

The J gene is TRBJ2-7, the V gene TRBV6-1; TRBD2 is a possible D gene (6 bases). The germline V gene encodes CDR1 MNHNS and CDR2 SASEGT. There are 18 residues in the CDR3. The ends were cut back, 1 base at V and 3 bases at J, with 22 bases in the middle. This chain's CDR3 is CASSEDFAGTRTFYEQYF. CDR3 in DNA: TGTGCCAGCAGTGAAGATTTTGCGGGGACCCGAACGTTCTACGAGCAGTACTTC.

The CDR3 is CASSQGAGETQYF. The CDR3 DNA sequence: TGTGCCAGCAGCCAGGGGGCTGGAGAGACCCAGTACTTC. The chain recombines TRBV7-9 with TRBJ2-5; TRBD1 aligns across 8 bases. CDR1 and CDR2 from the germline V gene are SEHNR and FQNEAQ (reference sequence). J gave up 4 bases and V 5 bases, and 3 bases lay outside the gene matches. The CDR3 sequence is 13 residues long.

The genes are TRBV5-1 and TRBJ2-7; 10 bases map to TRBD1. The CDR3 contains 17 residues. CDR1 is SGHRS, CDR2 YFSETQ, per germline. The J segment lost 4 bases and the V segment lost 0 bases, leaving 10 bases of the junction unmatched. The CDR3 coding sequence is TGCGCCAGCAGCTTGGAGGCTCTTGGGACAGGGGTTTACGAGCAGTACTTC. Translating it yields CASSLEALGTGVYEQYF.